A single sample is the source of the 3 T cell receptor beta chains below, sequenced in a study of radiotherapy plus CTLA-4 blockade in lung cancer. The protocol was immunoSEQ multiplex PCR, while the TCRdb copy is restricted to in-frame clones and leaves out a portion. This sample yields about 85,000 clones, of which 70% to 90% are seen a single time; about 2% belongs to the top ten. This sample comprised peripheral blood, obtained from a patient treated with radiotherapy plus ipilimumab. These receptors originate from a human donor with non-small cell lung cancer who had a partial response to radiotherapy plus ipilimumab.

With regard to this clone: Other DNA sequences in the sample encode the same CDR3. The chain joins TRBV18 to TRBJ1-5, with 8 bases matching TRBD1. This CDR3 comprises 15 residues. The germline CDR1 and CDR2 sequences are KGHSH and LQKENI. Trimming removed 3 bases from V and 0 bases from J; junction bases left unmatched: 1. The CDR3 protein is CASSPQGASNQPQHF. The CDR3 nucleotides read TGTGCCAGCTCACCTCAGGGGGCTAGCAATCAGCCCCAGCATTTT.

The rearrangement joins TRBV10-3 to TRBJ2-3; unclear D gene. Trimming cost V 6 bases and J 3 bases, with 7 bases left between them. This CDR3 is built from 12 residues. Germline V lookup: CDR1 ENHRY, CDR2 SYGVKD. The CDR3, as DNA: TGTGCCATCAGGGGCAGTACAGATACGCAGTATTTT. Translating gives CAIRGSTDTQYF.

The chain recombines TRBV7-2 with TRBJ2-5; TRBD1 matches 7 bases. J lost 0 bases, V lost 3 bases, and 16 bases had no gene match. The V gene's germline CDR1 is SGHTA and CDR2 FQGNSA. This CDR3 is 19 amino acids long. In DNA form, the CDR3 reads TGTGCCAGCAGCTTGCCCAACCTAAGGGGGCTCACCTACCAAGAGACCCAGTACTTC. Amino acid sequence: CASSLPNLRGLTYQETQYF.